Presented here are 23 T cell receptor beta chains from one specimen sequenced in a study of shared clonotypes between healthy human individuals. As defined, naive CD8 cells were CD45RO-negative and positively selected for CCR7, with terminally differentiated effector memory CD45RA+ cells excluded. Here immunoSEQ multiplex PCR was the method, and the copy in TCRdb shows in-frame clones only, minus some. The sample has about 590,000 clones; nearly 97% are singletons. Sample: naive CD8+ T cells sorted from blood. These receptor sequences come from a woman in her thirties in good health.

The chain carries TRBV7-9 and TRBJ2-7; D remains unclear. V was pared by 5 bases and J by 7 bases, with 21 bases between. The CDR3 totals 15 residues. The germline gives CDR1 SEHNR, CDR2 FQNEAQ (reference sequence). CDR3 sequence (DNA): TGTGCCAGCAGCCCGTCGTTGAGAAAGGCTGGGGAGCAGTACTTC. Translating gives CASSPSLRKAGEQYF.

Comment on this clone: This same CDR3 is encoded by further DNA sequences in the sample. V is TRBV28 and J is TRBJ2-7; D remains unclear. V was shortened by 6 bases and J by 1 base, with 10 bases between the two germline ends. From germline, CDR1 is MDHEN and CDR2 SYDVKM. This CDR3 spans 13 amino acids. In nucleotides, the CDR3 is TGTGCCAGCAGCCTACTCCGGTCCTACGAGCAGTACTTC. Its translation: CASSLLRSYEQYF.

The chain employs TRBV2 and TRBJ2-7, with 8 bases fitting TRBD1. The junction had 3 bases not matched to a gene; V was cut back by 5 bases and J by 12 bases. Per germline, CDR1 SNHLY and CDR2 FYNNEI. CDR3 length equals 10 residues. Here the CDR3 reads CASSRDRRYF. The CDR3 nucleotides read TGTGCCAGCAGTAGGGACAGGAGGTACTTC.

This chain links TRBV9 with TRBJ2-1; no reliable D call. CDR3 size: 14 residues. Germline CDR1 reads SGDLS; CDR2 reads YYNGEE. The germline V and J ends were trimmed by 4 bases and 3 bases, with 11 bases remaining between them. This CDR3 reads CASSSDFRYNEQFF. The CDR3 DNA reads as TGTGCCAGCAGCAGCGATTTCCGCTACAATGAGCAGTTCTTC.

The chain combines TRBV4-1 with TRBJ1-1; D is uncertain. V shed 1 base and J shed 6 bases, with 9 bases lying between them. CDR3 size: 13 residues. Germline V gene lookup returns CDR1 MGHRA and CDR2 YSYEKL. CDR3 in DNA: TGCGCCAGCAGCCAAGGACTTTCGGCTGAAGCTTTCTTT. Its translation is CASSQGLSAEAFF.

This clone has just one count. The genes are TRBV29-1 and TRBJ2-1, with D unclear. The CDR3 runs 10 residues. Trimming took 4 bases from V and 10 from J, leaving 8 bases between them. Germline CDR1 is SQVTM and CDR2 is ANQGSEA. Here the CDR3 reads CSVAYGEQFF. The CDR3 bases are TGCAGCGTTGCTTATGGGGAGCAGTTCTTC.

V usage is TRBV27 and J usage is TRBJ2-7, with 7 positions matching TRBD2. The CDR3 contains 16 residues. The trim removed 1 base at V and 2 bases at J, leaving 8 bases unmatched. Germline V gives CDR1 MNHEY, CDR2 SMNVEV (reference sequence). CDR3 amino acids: CASSLFFRAGAYEQYF. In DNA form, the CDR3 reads TGTGCCAGCAGTTTATTCTTTCGGGCGGGGGCCTACGAGCAGTACTTC.

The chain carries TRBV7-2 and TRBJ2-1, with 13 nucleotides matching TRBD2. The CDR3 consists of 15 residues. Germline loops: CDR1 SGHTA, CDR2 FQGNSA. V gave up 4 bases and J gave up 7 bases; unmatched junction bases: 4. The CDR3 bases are TGTGCCAGCAGCTCTTGGACTAGCGGGAGTAATGAGCAGTTCTTC. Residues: CASSSWTSGSNEQFF. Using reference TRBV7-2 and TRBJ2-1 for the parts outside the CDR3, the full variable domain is GAGVSQSPSNKVTEKGKDVELRCDPISGHTALYWYRQSLGQGLEFLIYFQGNSAPDKSGLPSDRFSAERTGGSVSTLTIQRTQQEDSAVYLCASSSWTSGSNEQFFGPGTRLTVL.

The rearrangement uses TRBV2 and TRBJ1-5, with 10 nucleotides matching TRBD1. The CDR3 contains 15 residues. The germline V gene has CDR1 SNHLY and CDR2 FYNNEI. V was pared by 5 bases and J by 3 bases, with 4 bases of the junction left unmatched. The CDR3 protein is CASSSGTGDNQPQHF. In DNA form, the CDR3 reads TGTGCCAGCAGTTCCGGGACAGGGGACAATCAGCCCCAGCATTTT.

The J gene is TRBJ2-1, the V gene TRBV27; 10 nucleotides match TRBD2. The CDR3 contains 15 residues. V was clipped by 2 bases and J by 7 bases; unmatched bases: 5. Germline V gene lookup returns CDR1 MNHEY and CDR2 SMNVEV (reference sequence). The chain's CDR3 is CASSLALAGDNEQFF. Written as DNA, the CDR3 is TGTGCCAGCAGTTTAGCTCTAGCGGGAGATAATGAGCAGTTCTTC.

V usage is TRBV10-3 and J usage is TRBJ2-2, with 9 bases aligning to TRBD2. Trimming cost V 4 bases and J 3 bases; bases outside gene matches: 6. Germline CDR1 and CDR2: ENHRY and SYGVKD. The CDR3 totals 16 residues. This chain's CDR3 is CAISGLAGEDTGELFF. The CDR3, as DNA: TGTGCCATCAGTGGTTTAGCGGGAGAGGACACCGGGGAGCTGTTTTTT.

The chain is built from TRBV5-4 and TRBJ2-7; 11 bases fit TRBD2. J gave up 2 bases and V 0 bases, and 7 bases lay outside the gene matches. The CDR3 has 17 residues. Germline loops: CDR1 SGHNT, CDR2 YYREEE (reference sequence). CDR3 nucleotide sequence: TGTGCCAGCAGCTTGGCCCCGGGACTAGCGGCCACCTACGAGCAGTACTTC. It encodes CASSLAPGLAATYEQYF.

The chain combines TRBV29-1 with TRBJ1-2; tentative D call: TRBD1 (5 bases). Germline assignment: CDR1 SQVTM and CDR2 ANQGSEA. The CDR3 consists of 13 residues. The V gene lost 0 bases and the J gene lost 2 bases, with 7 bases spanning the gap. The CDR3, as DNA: TGCAGCGTTGAAGATGGGGCGAACTATGGCTACACCTTC. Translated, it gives CSVEDGANYGYTF.

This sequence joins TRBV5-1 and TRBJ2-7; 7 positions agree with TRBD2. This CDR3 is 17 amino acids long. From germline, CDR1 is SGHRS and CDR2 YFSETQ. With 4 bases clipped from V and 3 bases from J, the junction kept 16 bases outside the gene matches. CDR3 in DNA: TGCGCCAGCAGCCGGGGACCCTGGTCGGGGGAGGGCTACGAGCAGTACTTC. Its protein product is CASSRGPWSGEGYEQYF.

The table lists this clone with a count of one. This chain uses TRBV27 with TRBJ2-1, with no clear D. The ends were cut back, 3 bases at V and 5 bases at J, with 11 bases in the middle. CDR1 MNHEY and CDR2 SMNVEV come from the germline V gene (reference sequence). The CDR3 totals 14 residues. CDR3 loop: CASSLRLDHNEQFF. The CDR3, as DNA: TGTGCCAGCAGTTTGAGGCTAGATCACAATGAGCAGTTCTTC.

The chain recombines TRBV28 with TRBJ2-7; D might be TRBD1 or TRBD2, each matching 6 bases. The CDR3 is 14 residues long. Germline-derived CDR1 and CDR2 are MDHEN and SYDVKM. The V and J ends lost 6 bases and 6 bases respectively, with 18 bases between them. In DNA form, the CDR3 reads TGTGCCAGCAGCCAAGGAGGGGGAGCAGGCGAGCAGTACTTC. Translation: CASSQGGGAGEQYF.

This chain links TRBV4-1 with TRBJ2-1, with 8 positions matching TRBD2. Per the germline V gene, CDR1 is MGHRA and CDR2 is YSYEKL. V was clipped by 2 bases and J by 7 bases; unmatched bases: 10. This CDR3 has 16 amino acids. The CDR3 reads CASSQSSGRRMNEQFF. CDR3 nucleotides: TGCGCCAGCAGCCAATCCAGCGGGAGACGGATGAATGAGCAGTTCTTC.

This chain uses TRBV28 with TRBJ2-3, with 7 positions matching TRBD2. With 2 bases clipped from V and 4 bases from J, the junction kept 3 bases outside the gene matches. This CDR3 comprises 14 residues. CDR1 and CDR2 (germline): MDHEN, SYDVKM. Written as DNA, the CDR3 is TGTGCCAGCAGTTTAGGACTAGGTGCAGATACGCAGTATTTT. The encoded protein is CASSLGLGADTQYF.

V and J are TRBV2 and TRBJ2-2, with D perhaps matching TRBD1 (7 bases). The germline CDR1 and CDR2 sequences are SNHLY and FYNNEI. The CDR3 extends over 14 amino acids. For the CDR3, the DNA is TGTGGCAGGGGGGAGGACAGGAACACCGGGGAGCTGTTTTTT. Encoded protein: CGRGEDRNTGELFF. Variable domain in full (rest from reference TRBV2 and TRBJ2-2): EPEVTQTPSHQVTQMGQEVILRCVPISNHLYFYWYRQILGQKVEFLVSFYNNEISEKSEIFDDQFSVERPDGSNFTLKIRSTKLEDSAMYFCGRGEDRNTGELFFGEGSRLTVL.

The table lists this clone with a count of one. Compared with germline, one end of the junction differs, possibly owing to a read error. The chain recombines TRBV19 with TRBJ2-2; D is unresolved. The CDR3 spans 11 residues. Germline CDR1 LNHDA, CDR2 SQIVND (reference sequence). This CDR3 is CAGSIFGELFF. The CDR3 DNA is TGTGCCGGTAGTATATTCGGGGAGCTGTTTTTT.

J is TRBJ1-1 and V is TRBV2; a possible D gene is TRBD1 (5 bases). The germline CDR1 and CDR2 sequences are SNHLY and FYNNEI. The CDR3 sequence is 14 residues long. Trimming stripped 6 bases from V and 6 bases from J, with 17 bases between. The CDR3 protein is CASSRTGTRAEAFF. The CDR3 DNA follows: TGTGCCAGCAGCCGAACCGGGACCAGGGCTGAAGCTTTCTTT.

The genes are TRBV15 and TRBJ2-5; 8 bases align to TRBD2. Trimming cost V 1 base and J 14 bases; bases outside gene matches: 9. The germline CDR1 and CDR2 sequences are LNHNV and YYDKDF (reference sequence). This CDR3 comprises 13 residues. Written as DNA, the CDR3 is TGTGCCACCAGCAGAGTTCCTAGCGGGTCTCAATACTTC. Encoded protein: CATSRVPSGSQYF.

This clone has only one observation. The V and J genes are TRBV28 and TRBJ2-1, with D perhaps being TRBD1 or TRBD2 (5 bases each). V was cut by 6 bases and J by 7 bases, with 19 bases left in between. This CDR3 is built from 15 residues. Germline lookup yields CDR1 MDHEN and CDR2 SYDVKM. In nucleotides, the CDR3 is TGTGCCAGCAGGCTAACGCAGGGAGAAATTAATGAGCAGTTCTTC. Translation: CASRLTQGEINEQFF.